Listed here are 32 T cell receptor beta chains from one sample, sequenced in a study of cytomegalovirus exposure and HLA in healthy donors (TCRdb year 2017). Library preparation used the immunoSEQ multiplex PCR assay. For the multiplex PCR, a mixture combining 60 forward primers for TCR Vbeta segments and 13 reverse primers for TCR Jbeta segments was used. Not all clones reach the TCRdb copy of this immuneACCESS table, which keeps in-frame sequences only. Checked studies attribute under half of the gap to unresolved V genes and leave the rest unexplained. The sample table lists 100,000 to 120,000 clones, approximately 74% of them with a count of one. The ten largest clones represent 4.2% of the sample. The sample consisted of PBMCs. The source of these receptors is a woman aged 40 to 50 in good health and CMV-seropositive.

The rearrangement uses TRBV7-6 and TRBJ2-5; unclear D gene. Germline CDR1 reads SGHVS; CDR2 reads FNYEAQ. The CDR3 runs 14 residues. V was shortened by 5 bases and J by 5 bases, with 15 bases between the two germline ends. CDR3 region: CASSPASATETQYF. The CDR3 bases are TGTGCCAGCAGCCCAGCCTCAGCGACGGAGACCCAGTACTTC.

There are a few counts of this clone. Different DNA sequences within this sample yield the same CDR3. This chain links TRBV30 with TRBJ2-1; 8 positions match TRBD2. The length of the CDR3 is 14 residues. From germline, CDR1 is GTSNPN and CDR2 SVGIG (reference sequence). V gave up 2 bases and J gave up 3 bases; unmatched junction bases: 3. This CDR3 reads CAWSRAGGYNEQFF. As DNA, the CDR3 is TGTGCCTGGAGTAGGGCGGGAGGCTACAATGAGCAGTTCTTC.

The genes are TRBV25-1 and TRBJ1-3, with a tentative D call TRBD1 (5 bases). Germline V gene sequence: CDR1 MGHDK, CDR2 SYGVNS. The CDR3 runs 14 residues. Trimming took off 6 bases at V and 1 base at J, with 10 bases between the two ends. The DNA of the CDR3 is TGTGCCAGCAGGGACCGGGGGTCTGGAAACACCATATATTTT. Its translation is CASRDRGSGNTIYF.

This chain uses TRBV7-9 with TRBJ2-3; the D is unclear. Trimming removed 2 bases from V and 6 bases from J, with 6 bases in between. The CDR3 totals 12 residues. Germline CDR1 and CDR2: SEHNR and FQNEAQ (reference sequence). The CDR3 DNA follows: TGTGCCAGCAGCTTATCCGAGGATACGCAGTATTTT. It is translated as CASSLSEDTQYF.

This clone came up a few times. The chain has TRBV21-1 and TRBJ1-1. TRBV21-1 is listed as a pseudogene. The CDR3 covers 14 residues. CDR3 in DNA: TGTGCCAGCAGCAAAGCCCGGGGGAACACTGAAGCTTTCTTT. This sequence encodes CASSKARGNTEAFF.

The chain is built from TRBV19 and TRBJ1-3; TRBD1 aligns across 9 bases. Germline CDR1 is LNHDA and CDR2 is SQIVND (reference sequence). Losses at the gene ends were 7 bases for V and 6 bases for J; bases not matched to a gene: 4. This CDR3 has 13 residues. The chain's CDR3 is CASKGQGLNTIYF. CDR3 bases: TGTGCCAGTAAGGGACAGGGCCTAAACACCATATATTTT.

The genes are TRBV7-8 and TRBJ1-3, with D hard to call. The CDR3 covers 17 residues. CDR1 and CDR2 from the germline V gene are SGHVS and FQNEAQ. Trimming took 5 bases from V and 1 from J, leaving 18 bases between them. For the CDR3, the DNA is TGTGCCAGCAGCCCCTGGACTGGATCTGGATCTGGAAACACCATATATTTT. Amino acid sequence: CASSPWTGSGSGNTIYF.

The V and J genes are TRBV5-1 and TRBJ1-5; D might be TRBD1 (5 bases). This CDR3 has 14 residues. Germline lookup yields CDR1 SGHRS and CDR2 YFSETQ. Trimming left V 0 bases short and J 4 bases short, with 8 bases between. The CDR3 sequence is CASSLGGGNQPQHF. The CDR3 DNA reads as TGCGCCAGCAGCTTGGGCGGGGGGAATCAGCCCCAGCATTTT.

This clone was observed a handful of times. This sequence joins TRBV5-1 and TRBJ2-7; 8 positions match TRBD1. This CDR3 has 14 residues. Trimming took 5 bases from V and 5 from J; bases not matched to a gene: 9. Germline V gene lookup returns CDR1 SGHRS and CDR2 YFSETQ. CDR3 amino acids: CASRKQGAGHEQYF. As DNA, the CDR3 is TGCGCCAGCAGGAAGCAGGGGGCGGGCCACGAGCAGTACTTC.

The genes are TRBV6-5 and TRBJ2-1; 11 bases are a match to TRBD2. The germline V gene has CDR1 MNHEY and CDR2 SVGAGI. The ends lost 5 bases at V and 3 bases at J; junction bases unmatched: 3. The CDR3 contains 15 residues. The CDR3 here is CASSLAGGFYNEQFF. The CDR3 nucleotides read TGTGCCAGCAGTCTAGCGGGAGGTTTCTACAATGAGCAGTTCTTC.

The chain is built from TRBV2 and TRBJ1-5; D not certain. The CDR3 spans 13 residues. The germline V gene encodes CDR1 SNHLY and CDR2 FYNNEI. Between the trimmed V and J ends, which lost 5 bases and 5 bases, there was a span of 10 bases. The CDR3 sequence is CASSPTSHQPQHF. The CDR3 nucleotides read TGTGCCAGCAGTCCCACTAGTCATCAGCCCCAGCATTTT.

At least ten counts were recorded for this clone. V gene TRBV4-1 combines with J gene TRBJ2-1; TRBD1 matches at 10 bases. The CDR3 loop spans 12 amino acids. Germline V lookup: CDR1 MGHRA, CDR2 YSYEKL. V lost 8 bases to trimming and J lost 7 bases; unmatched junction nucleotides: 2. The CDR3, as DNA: TGCGCCAGCGGGGGACAGGGGAATGAGCAGTTCTTC. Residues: CASGGQGNEQFF.

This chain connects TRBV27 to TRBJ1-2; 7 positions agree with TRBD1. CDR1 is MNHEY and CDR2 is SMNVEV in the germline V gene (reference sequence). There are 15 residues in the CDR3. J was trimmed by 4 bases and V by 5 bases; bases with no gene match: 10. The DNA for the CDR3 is TGTGCCAGCAGTGCGACCGGGACAGTGCCCTATGGCTACACCTTC. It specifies CASSATGTVPYGYTF.

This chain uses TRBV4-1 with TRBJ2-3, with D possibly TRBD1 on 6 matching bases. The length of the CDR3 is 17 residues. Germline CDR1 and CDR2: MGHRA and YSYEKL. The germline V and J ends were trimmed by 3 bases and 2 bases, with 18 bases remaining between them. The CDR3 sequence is CASSQGPGAHFTDTQYF. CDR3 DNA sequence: TGCGCCAGCAGCCAGGGGCCAGGGGCCCACTTCACAGATACGCAGTATTTT.

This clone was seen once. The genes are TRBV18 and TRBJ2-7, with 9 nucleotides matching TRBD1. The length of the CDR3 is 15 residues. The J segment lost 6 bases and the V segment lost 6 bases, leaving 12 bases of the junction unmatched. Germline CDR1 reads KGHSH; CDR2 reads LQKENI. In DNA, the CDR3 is TGTGCCAGCTCTCCAGGGGCCGGGACAGGGAGCGAGCAGTACTTC. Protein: CASSPGAGTGSEQYF.

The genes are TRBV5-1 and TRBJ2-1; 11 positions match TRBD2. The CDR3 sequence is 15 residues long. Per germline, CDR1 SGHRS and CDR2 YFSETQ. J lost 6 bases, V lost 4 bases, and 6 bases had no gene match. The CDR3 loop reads CASSATSGSVNEQFF. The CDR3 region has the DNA TGCGCCAGCAGCGCAACTAGCGGGAGTGTCAATGAGCAGTTCTTC.

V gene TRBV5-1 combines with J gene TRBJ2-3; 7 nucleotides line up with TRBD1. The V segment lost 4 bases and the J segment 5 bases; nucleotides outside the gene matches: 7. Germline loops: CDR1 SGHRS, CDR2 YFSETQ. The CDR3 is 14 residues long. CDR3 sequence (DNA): TGCGCCAGCAGCCCAAGAAACAGGGGAGATACGCAGTATTTT. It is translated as CASSPRNRGDTQYF.

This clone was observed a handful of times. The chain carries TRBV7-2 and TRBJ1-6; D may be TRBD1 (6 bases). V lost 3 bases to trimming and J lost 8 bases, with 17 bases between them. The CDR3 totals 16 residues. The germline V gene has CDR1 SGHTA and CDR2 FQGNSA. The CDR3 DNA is TGTGCCAGCAGCTTCCCTCAGGGCAGGGGCGATTCACCCCTCCACTTT. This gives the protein CASSFPQGRGDSPLHF.

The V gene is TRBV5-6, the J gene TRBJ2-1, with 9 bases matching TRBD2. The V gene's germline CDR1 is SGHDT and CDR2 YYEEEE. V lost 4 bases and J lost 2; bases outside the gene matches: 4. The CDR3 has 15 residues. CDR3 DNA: TGTGCCAGCAGCAAGAGGACTAGCGCCTACAATGAGCAGTTCTTC. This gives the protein CASSKRTSAYNEQFF.

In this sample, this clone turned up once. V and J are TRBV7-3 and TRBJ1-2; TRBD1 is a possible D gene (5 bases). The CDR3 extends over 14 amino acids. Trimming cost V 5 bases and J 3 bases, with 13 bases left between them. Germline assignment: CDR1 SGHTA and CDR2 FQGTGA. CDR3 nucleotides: TGTGCCAGCAGCCCCGGGGGGTCCGACTATGGCTACACCTTC. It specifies CASSPGGSDYGYTF.

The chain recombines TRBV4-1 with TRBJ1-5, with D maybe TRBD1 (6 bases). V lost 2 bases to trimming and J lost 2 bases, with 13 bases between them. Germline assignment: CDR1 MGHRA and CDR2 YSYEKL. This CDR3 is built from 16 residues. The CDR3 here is CASSQQQGKGNQPQHF. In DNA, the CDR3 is TGCGCCAGCAGCCAACAGCAGGGGAAAGGCAATCAGCCCCAGCATTTT.

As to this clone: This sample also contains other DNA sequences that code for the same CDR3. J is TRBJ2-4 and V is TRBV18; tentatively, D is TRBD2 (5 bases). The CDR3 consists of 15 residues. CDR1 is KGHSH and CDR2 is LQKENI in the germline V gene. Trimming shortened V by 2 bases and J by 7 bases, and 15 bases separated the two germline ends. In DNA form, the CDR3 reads TGTGCCAGCTCACCAAGGGAAGGAGGTGGGAACATTCAGTACTTC. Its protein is CASSPREGGGNIQYF.

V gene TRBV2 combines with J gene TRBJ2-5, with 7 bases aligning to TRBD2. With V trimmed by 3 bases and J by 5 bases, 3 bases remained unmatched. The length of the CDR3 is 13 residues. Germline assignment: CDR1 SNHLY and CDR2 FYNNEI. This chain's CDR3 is CASSDLRGETQYF. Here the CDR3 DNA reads TGTGCCAGCAGTGATCTGCGGGGGGAGACCCAGTACTTC.

For the CDR3, the DNA is TGCGCCAGCAGCTTGGGACACTCTACCTCTGGGGCCAACGTCCTGACTTTC. Residues: CASSLGHSTSGANVLTF. The chain uses TRBV5-1 and TRBJ2-6; D not certain. Per the germline V gene, CDR1 is SGHRS and CDR2 is YFSETQ. The CDR3 totals 17 residues. Trimming stripped 0 bases from V and 0 bases from J, with 10 bases between.

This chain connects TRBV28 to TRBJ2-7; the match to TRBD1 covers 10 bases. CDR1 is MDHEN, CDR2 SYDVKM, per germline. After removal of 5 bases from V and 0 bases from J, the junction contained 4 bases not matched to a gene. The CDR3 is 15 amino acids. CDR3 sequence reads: CASSRQGAPSYEQYF. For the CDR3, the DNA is TGTGCCAGCAGTAGACAGGGGGCCCCCTCCTACGAGCAGTACTTC.

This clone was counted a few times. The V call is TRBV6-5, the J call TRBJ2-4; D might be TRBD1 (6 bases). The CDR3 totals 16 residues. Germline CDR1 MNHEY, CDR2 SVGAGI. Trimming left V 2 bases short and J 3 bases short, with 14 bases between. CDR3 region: CASSYRWTEFKNIQYF. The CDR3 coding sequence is TGTGCCAGCAGTTACCGCTGGACAGAATTCAAAAACATTCAGTACTTC.

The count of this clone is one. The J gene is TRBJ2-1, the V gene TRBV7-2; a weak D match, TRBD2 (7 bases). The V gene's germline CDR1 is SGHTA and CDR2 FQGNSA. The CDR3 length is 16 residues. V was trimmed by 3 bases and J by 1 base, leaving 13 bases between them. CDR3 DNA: TGTGCCAGCAGCTTGGGGGCGGGGGTTTCCTACAATGAGCAGTTCTTC. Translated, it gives CASSLGAGVSYNEQFF.

The CDR3 nucleotides are TGTGCCAGTAGTATAGCCCAGACAGGGTGGGCTGAAGCTTTCTTT. As protein: CASSIAQTGWAEAFF. The genes are TRBV19 and TRBJ1-1; TRBD1 matches 7 bases. CDR1 and CDR2 (germline): LNHDA, SQIVND (reference sequence). The V gene end was trimmed by 1 base and the J gene end by 6 bases; junction bases not matched to a gene: 8. The CDR3 spans 15 residues.

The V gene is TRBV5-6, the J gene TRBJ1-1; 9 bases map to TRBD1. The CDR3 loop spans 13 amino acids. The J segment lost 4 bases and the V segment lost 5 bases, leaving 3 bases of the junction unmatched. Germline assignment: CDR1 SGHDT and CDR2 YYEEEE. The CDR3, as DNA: TGTGCCAGCAGTCTGGACAGGGGCACTGAAGCTTTCTTT. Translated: CASSLDRGTEAFF. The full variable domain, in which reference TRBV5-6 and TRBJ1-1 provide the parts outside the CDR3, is DAGVTQSPTHLIKTRGQQVTLRCSPKSGHDTVSWYQQALGQGPQFIFQYYEEEERQRGNFPDRFSGHQFPNYSSELNVNALLLGDSALYLCASSLDRGTEAFFGQGTRLTVV.

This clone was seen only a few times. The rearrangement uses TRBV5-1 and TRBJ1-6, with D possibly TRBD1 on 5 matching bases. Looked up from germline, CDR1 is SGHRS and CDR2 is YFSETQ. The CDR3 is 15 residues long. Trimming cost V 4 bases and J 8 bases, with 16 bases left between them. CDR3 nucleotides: TGCGCCAGCAGCGGAAAGGGTGGGGGGGATTCACCCCTCCACTTT. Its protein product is CASSGKGGGDSPLHF. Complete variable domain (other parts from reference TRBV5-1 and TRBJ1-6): KAGVTQTPRYLIKTRGQQVTLSCSPISGHRSVSWYQQTPGQGLQFLFEYFSETQRNKGNFPGRFSGRQFSNSRSEMNVSTLELGDSALYLCASSGKGGGDSPLHFGNGTRLTVT.

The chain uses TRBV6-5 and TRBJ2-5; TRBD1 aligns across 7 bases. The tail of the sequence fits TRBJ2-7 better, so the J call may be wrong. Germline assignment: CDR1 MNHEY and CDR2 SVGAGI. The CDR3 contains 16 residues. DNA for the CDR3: TGTGCCAGCAGTTACAGGGGGACAGTTACGTCCTACGAGCAGTACTTC. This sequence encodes CASSYRGTVTSYEQYF.

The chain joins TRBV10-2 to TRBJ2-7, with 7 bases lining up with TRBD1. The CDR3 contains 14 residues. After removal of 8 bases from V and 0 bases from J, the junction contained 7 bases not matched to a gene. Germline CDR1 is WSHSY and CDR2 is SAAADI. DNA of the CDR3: TGCGCCAGCGGCCTGAACAGGGGCTCCTACGAGCAGTACTTC. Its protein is CASGLNRGSYEQYF.